The entry that follows covers one T cell receptor beta chain sequence. Its antigen is as yet unknown. CDR3 length equals 17 residues. The V segment lost 7 bases and the J segment 4 bases; nucleotides outside the gene matches: 19. Germline CDR1 and CDR2: MNHEY and SMNVEV (reference sequence). This sample stems from a study of beta chain features in type 1 diabetes. In the study overall: Healthy donors resembled patients in age, gender and cell yields. Across all samples, about 100,000,000 sorted cells were examined.

Study conclusions and caveats: Significant though moderate, a shortening of TCRB CDR3s appeared in all four CD4+ subsets of Type 1 diabetes patients.

Expressed TCRB transcripts were sequenced because the entire RNA isolate underwent reverse transcription. Produced via immunoSEQ multiplex PCR; TCRdb's table is partial and in-frame only. The top ten hold 0.0095% to 0.012% of the sample, which has 300,000 to 450,000 clones, roughly 12% seen once. Material for sequencing was naive CD4+ T cells from blood. The gene calls are TRBV27 and TRBJ2-7, with 7 bases that match TRBD1. The receptor was isolated from a woman younger than 30 with type 1 diabetes. This CDR3 is CASKPRGDRLRRYEQYF. The CDR3 DNA is TGTGCCAGCAAACCACGTGGGGACAGACTCCGGCGATACGAGCAGTACTTC.